One TCR beta chain is described in this entry. V lost 1 base and J lost 5; bases outside the gene matches: 11. The CDR3 is 19 amino acids. The V gene's germline CDR1 is MGHRA and CDR2 YSYEKL. Generated by immunoSEQ multiplex PCR, the TCRdb table keeps only in-frame clones and is missing some. The table shows about 54,000 clones, with 85% occurring only once. These data are taken from a study of blood T cell repertoires in COVID-19. As for the study in general: Spain, Italy and the United States supplied samples that represented acute and convalescent COVID-19. Sources were T cells, B-cell-depleted T cells, or PBMCs; the material itself was cDNA or gDNA.

Sequences were obtained from peripheral blood. The receptor was isolated from a human donor in a cohort sampled during active COVID-19. The chain uses TRBV4-1 and TRBJ2-1; 13 bases fit TRBD2. The CDR3 loop reads CASSQGRTSGSSKDNEQFF. The CDR3 DNA sequence: TGCGCCAGCAGCCAAGGGCGGACTAGCGGGAGTTCAAAGGACAATGAGCAGTTCTTC.